This TCR beta chain was recovered during a study of T cell changes during pregnancy in multiple sclerosis (dated by TCRdb to between 2019 and 2020). As for the study more broadly: The study looked at changes in the T cell repertoire across pregnancy in women with multiple sclerosis.

There are 16 amino acids in the CDR3, from cysteine to phenylalanine inclusive. Only CDR3 DNA remains: 48 bases, in frame from the first base. At the junction V is shortened by 6 bases and J by 5 bases; bases outside the gene matches: 13. The germline V gene provides CDR1 KGHSH and CDR2 LQKENI. Of note for this clone: What antigen it recognizes has not been identified. Base qualities were left out, and no much larger clone turns up one base away.

Library generation was performed with the immunoSEQ multiplex PCR assay. TCRdb holds this immuneACCESS table with in-frame rearrangements only. Some clones are missing; in checked studies, unresolved V genes explain under half, and the rest has no known cause. The sample yields 65,000 to 85,000 clones; around 92% were counted once. Roughly 1.5% of the sample goes to the ten largest clones. The rearrangement joined TRBV18 to TRBJ1-1, and TRBD1 matches 9 of the central bases. The TCR was taken from a female donor with multiple sclerosis, enrolled in a pregnancy study. Sequencing was performed on peripheral blood, taken after pregnancy. The CDR3 here reads CASSLRPGQGETEAFF. The bases read TGTGCCAGCTCCCTACGACCGGGACAGGGTGAGACTGAAGCTTTCTTT.